This T cell receptor (beta chain) was sequenced for a study of monozygotic twins with inflammatory bowel disease. The study's findings and limits: On the inverse Simpson index, IBD patients scored lower for TCRbeta diversity than healthy co-twins.

The CDR3 has 14 amino acids. cDNA for each sample came from eight separate reactions. UMIs that included a 6-nucleotide sample barcode were added by template switching, which took place during cDNA synthesis. TCRdb reprocessed the 5' RACE reads; each CDR3 protein has one entry and no DNA is given. This sample carries approximately 300,000 distinct CDR3 sequences, with approximately 5.9% going to the ten biggest clones. Regarding this clonotype: Its antigen is unknown.

The sequenced material came from blood. The chain couples TRBV12-3 or TRBV12-4 to TRBJ2-1; TCRdb picks TRBD1, but there is no DNA to check that call. The TCR originated in a human donor with ulcerative colitis or Crohn's disease, or a healthy co-twin of an affected twin (not recorded which). The CDR3 loop is CASSNRQGGNEQFF.